This passage covers 4 T cell receptor beta chains from one sample sequenced in a study of T cell changes during pregnancy in multiple sclerosis (dated by TCRdb to about 2019). Libraries came from the immunoSEQ multiplex PCR assay. As stored in TCRdb, this immuneACCESS dataset retains in-frame rearrangements with V and J assigned. A fraction of the clones does not appear; measured against another copy, unresolved V genes explain less than half of the discrepancy, and the remainder lacks a known reason. This sample has tens of thousands of clones in its table, and 92% of those were observed once. Roughly 0.2% of the sample belongs to the ten largest clones. This material consisted of CD4+ T cells from peripheral blood mononuclear cells, taken in the second trimester of pregnancy. All receptors come from a female donor with multiple sclerosis, enrolled in a pregnancy study.

This clone has just one count. The chain has TRBV21-1 and TRBJ1-5; TRBD1 is the table's D call, not checked against the DNA. TRBV21-1 is recorded as a pseudogene. CDR3 length: 16 residues. CDR3 region: CASRPPPRDSNQPQHF. The CDR3 DNA is TGTGCCAGCAGACCCCCCCCCAGGGATAGCAATCAGCCCCAGCATTTT.

As DNA, the CDR3 is TGCGCCAGCAGTGAGCCCCGCGGACAGGGGTTGGCAGATACGCAGTATTTT. Its protein is CASSEPRGQGLADTQYF. This rearrangement joins TRBV10-2 to TRBJ2-3; TRBD1 aligns across 9 bases. This CDR3 is 17 amino acids long. CDR1 WSHSY and CDR2 SAAADI come from the germline V gene. Unmatched junction bases numbered 10, after V lost 2 bases and J lost 4 bases.

V gene TRBV19 combines with J gene TRBJ2-7, with a tentative D call TRBD2 (6 bases). Germline V lookup: CDR1 LNHDA, CDR2 SQIVND (reference sequence). The CDR3 sequence is 13 residues long. V was pared by 7 bases and J by 6 bases, with 16 bases between. The CDR3 spells CASNHGGPGEQYF. The DNA for the CDR3 is TGTGCCAGTAACCACGGAGGGCCAGGCGAGCAGTACTTC.

This clone was observed a single time. V usage is TRBV14 and J usage is TRBJ2-2; D remains unclear. Trimming took 5 bases from V and 0 from J, leaving 16 bases between them. Per the germline V gene, CDR1 is SGHDN and CDR2 is FVKESK. This CDR3 is built from 17 residues. CDR3 sequence: CASSILPSAPNTGELFF. The CDR3 coding sequence is TGTGCCAGCAGCATCCTCCCCAGCGCTCCGAACACCGGGGAGCTGTTTTTT.